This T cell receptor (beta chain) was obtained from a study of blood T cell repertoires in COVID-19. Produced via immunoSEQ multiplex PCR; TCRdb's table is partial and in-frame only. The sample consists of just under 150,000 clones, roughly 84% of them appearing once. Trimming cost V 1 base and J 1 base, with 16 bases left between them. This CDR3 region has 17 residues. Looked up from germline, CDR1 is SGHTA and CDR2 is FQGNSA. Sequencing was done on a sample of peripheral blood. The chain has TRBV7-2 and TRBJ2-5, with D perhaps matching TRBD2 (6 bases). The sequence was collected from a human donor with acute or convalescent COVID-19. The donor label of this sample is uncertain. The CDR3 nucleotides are TGTGCCAGCAGCTTAGTGTTTAGGGGAGGAGGCCAAGAGACCCAGTACTTC. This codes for CASSLVFRGGGQETQYF.